The 20 T cell receptor beta chains listed next were all sequenced from one sample in a study of T cells in tuberculosis. Thawed, overnight-rested PBMC were stained with GMM-loaded CD1B tetramer, viability dye and anti-CD3, then sorted. CD1B tetramers were loaded with Rhodococcus equi-derived C32 glucose monomycolate. The data were produced by immunoSEQ multiplex PCR, yet TCRdb's version contains in-frame clones alone and is incomplete. The sample carries approximately 57,000 clones, 88% recorded once. What was sequenced was CD1b-GMM tetramer-negative cells sorted from PBMCs. These receptors all come from an adult woman with latent tuberculosis.

This clone was detected once. The rearrangement joins TRBV5-6 to TRBJ1-4, with 11 positions matching TRBD1. Germline CDR1 is SGHDT and CDR2 is YYEEEE. CDR3 length: 15 residues. With 2 bases clipped from V and 10 bases from J, the junction kept 7 bases outside the gene matches. CDR3 bases: TGTGCCAGCAGCTTTGGGACAGGGGGAATCGGAAAACTGTTTTTT. This codes for CASSFGTGGIGKLFF.

This clone showed up just a few times. This sequence joins TRBV7-2 and TRBJ1-3; D remains ambiguous. CDR1 and CDR2 from the germline V gene are SGHTA and FQGNSA. The CDR3 covers 12 residues. V was pared by 5 bases and J by 1 base, with 3 bases between. The CDR3 region has the DNA TGTGCCAGCAGCCTATCTGGAAACACCATATATTTT. This sequence encodes CASSLSGNTIYF.

The chain has TRBV5-1 and TRBJ2-7; a possible D gene is TRBD1 (6 bases). The CDR3 has 15 amino acids. CDR1 is SGHRS and CDR2 is YFSETQ in the germline V gene. V was clipped by 5 bases and J by 1 base, with 16 bases between them. CDR3 coding DNA: TGCGCCAGCAGTTTACAGGGTTCCAGTTCCTACGAGCAGTACTTC. This encodes CASSLQGSSSYEQYF.

V gene TRBV28 combines with J gene TRBJ2-7; 9 bases are shared with TRBD1. The CDR3 has 14 amino acids. Looked up from germline, CDR1 is MDHEN and CDR2 is SYDVKM. Trimming removed 5 bases from V and 4 bases from J; junction bases left unmatched: 6. The chain's CDR3 is CASSIGTGFYEQYF. CDR3 in DNA: TGTGCCAGCAGTATCGGGACAGGGTTTTACGAGCAGTACTTC.

The chain is built from TRBV19 and TRBJ2-5; TRBD2 agrees at 13 bases. Trimming at V came to 6 bases and at J to 1 base, leaving 5 bases not matched to a gene. Germline-derived CDR1 and CDR2 are LNHDA and SQIVND (reference sequence). The CDR3 covers 16 residues. The CDR3: CASSLGLAGFQETQYF. CDR3 sequence (DNA): TGTGCCAGTAGCCTGGGACTAGCGGGATTCCAAGAGACCCAGTACTTC.

The gene calls are TRBV7-9 and TRBJ2-1; 10 bases align to TRBD2. The trim removed 5 bases at V and 6 bases at J, leaving 10 bases unmatched. This CDR3 region has 16 residues. Germline CDR1 is SEHNR and CDR2 is FQNEAQ (reference sequence). CDR3 coding DNA: TGTGCCAGCAGCCTGGCGAGCGGGAGGGTACTCAATGAGCAGTTCTTC. Residues: CASSLASGRVLNEQFF.

This sequence joins TRBV4-3 and TRBJ2-7; TRBD2 matches at 7 bases. The V segment lost 0 bases and the J segment 3 bases; nucleotides outside the gene matches: 5. Germline CDR1 and CDR2: LGHNA and YSLEER. The CDR3 totals 15 residues. The CDR3 DNA sequence: TGCGCCAGCAGCCAAGAACTCGGGGGGTTCTACGAGCAGTACTTC. This sequence encodes CASSQELGGFYEQYF.

The chain uses TRBV19 and TRBJ1-1; D is ambiguous. The CDR3 length is 12 residues. The germline CDR1 and CDR2 sequences are LNHDA and SQIVND (reference sequence). Trimming left V 3 bases short and J 3 bases short, with 5 bases between. For the CDR3, the DNA is TGTGCCAGTAGTATCAGCGACACTGAAGCTTTCTTT. This sequence encodes CASSISDTEAFF.

V gene TRBV19 combines with J gene TRBJ2-5; TRBD2 matches at 8 bases. V shed 2 bases, J shed 5 bases, and the junction held 10 bases outside the gene matches. This CDR3 comprises 16 residues. Germline values: CDR1 LNHDA, CDR2 SQIVND (reference sequence). CDR3 loop: CASSIYLAGKGETQYF. The CDR3 bases are TGTGCCAGTAGTATATACTTAGCGGGAAAAGGGGAGACCCAGTACTTC.

The rearrangement uses TRBV2 and TRBJ1-5; no reliable D call. The CDR3 spans 12 residues. The V gene lost 6 bases and the J gene lost 3 bases, with 6 bases spanning the gap. Germline V gives CDR1 SNHLY, CDR2 FYNNEI. The CDR3 sequence is CASRRDNQPQHF. The CDR3 nucleotides read TGTGCCAGCAGGCGGGACAATCAGCCCCAGCATTTT.

The chain joins TRBV27 to TRBJ2-3; D remains unclear. From germline, CDR1 is MNHEY and CDR2 SMNVEV (reference sequence). The V and J ends lost 6 bases and 0 bases respectively, with 19 bases between them. This CDR3 has 17 amino acids. CDR3 nucleotide sequence: TGTGCCAGCAGCCCCTTTGGAGAGCCCTTTAGCACAGATACGCAGTATTTT. This translates into CASSPFGEPFSTDTQYF.

The rearrangement joins TRBV10-3 to TRBJ1-4; D gene uncertain. Trimming shortened V by 6 bases and J by 0 bases, and 8 bases separated the two germline ends. CDR3 size: 14 residues. The germline V gene has CDR1 ENHRY and CDR2 SYGVKD. Written as DNA, the CDR3 is TGTGCCATCAGCCCCGTAGCAACTAATGAAAAACTGTTTTTT. It specifies CAISPVATNEKLFF.

This rearrangement joins TRBV7-3 to TRBJ2-1; 7 nucleotides line up with TRBD2. The length of the CDR3 is 13 residues. CDR1 SGHTA and CDR2 FQGTGA come from the germline V gene. The V and J ends lost 0 bases and 16 bases, in that order; junction bases with no gene match: 9. The CDR3 nucleotides are TGTGCCAGCAGCTTAACCTCGGCGACTAGCTTCTTCTTC. This sequence encodes CASSLTSATSFFF.

This rearrangement joins TRBV6-4 to TRBJ1-1, with 9 bases fitting TRBD1. This CDR3 has 14 residues. Germline V gives CDR1 MRHNA, CDR2 SNTAGT. The trim removed 5 bases at V and 6 bases at J, leaving 7 bases unmatched. Here the CDR3 reads CASSPGQGASEAFF. CDR3 DNA: TGTGCCAGCAGTCCGGGACAGGGTGCGTCTGAAGCTTTCTTT.

V and J are TRBV27 and TRBJ1-2; 7 bases agree with TRBD1. The V segment lost 0 bases and the J segment 3 bases; nucleotides outside the gene matches: 10. Germline V gene data show CDR1 as MNHEY and CDR2 as SMNVEV (reference sequence). The CDR3 extends over 17 amino acids. The CDR3 loop reads CASSLSPDRDFDYGYTF. CDR3 DNA: TGTGCCAGCAGTTTATCGCCCGACAGGGACTTTGACTATGGCTACACCTTC.

V is TRBV7-9 and J is TRBJ2-7; 8 bases map to TRBD1. V gave up 5 bases and J gave up 4 bases; unmatched junction bases: 10. The germline CDR1 and CDR2 sequences are SEHNR and FQNEAQ (reference sequence). The CDR3 sequence is 15 residues long. DNA of the CDR3: TGTGCCAGCAGCCCGGGGGACAGGATAAGGTACGAGCAGTACTTC. It yields the protein CASSPGDRIRYEQYF.

The rearrangement uses TRBV4-1 and TRBJ1-5, with TRBD1 as a possible D gene (5 bases). Germline V gene lookup returns CDR1 MGHRA and CDR2 YSYEKL. V lost 0 bases and J 7 bases, leaving 13 bases between the germline ends. The CDR3 extends over 15 amino acids. The CDR3 protein is CASSQDRTQGQPQHF. In DNA, the CDR3 is TGCGCCAGCAGCCAAGACCGGACCCAGGGCCAGCCCCAGCATTTT.

The chain employs TRBV6-5 and TRBJ1-2; 7 bases map to TRBD1. Trimming removed 4 bases from V and 4 bases from J; junction bases left unmatched: 6. Germline CDR1 MNHEY, CDR2 SVGAGI. The CDR3 loop spans 14 amino acids. The chain's CDR3 is CASSSGQLFYGYTF. As DNA, the CDR3 is TGTGCCAGCAGTTCGGGACAGCTCTTCTATGGCTACACCTTC.

This clone came up once. V and J are TRBV5-1 and TRBJ1-2, with a possible D match to TRBD1 (6 bases). Trimming took off 1 base at V and 8 bases at J, with 12 bases between the two ends. The CDR3 totals 13 residues. The germline V gene has CDR1 SGHRS and CDR2 YFSETQ. The CDR3: CASSLSRGIGYTF. The CDR3 DNA follows: TGCGCCAGCAGCTTGTCTAGGGGGATCGGCTACACCTTC.

This chain uses TRBV2 with TRBJ2-5; 8 nucleotides match TRBD2. Germline CDR1 is SNHLY and CDR2 is FYNNEI. The CDR3 is 15 residues long. V shed 4 bases and J 4 bases; nucleotides not matched to a gene: 8. CDR3 coding DNA: TGTGCCAGCAGTGTTGGCGGGGGGAGGGGAGAGACCCAGTACTTC. Its translation: CASSVGGGRGETQYF.